These T cell receptor beta chains were read from a single sample in a study of blood T cell repertoires in COVID-19. Produced via immunoSEQ multiplex PCR; TCRdb's table is partial and in-frame only. The data show some 150,000 clones, roughly 83% seen once. Sequencing used peripheral blood. These receptors were taken from a woman aged 55-69 years with COVID-19, enrolled during active disease. Each CDR3 is given without its conserved first and last residue. The listing skips clone size in some rows; elsewhere it reads once, few, many or a size class.

clone size,V gene,J gene,CDR3 protein
.,TRBV27,TRBJ2-3,ASSSAVIGTDTQY
.,TRBV11-2,TRBJ2-7,ASSPRYTYEQY
.,TRBV25-1,TRBJ1-5,ASSEASNQPQH
.,TRBV19,TRBJ2-1,ASSSAGFNNEQF
.,TRBV9,TRBJ1-2,ASSVARQGYGYT
.,TRBV6-6,TRBJ2-7,ASRYPGSRAVEQY
.,TRBV18,TRBJ1-2,ASSAGTGNDGYT
.,TRBV19,TRBJ2-1,ASTSGGRSYNEQF
.,TRBV9,TRBJ1-1,ASSVAREGMNTEAF
.,TRBV25-1,TRBJ2-3,ASSEAGADTQY
.,TRBV5-5,TRBJ1-5,ASSLSLTGYYRGDQPQH
.,TRBV19,TRBJ2-5,ASSMQGLETQY
.,TRBV28,TRBJ1-4,ASSSPGGNEKLF
.,TRBV11-2,TRBJ1-4,ASSLPGLGNEKLF
.,TRBV7-3,TRBJ2-2,ASSRDRNTGELF
.,TRBV7-3,TRBJ1-5,ASSIRGLTGNQPQH
.,TRBV7-8,TRBJ1-6,ASSLAAGQGTSPLH
.,TRBV6-5,TRBJ1-6,ASSYLGQYNSPLH
.,TRBV5-1,TRBJ2-7,ASSVGTGTGFYEQY
.,TRBV12-5,TRBJ2-1,ASGLARDSEQF
.,TRBV7-9,TRBJ1-2,ASSFRQGDGYT
.,TRBV4-2,TRBJ1-2,ASSQDGLLPAGYT
many,TRBV29-1,TRBJ2-6,SVLNRAGANVLT
.,TRBV20-1,TRBJ1-1,SATLPTEAF
few,TRBV9,TRBJ1-4,ASSAAGTANEKLF
.,TRBV10-3,TRBJ1-1,AIRASRGQGQTEAF
.,TRBV4-1,TRBJ1-5,ASSQQQGAGYSNQPQH
.,TRBV5-6,TRBJ2-7,ASSGRGRTSYEQY
.,TRBV18,TRBJ1-1,ASSPARGFLEVNTEAF
.,TRBV5-8,TRBJ1-2,ASSLTGTGGNYGYT
.,TRBV5-8,TRBJ1-2,ASSLGSRVYYGYT
.,TRBV20-1,TRBJ2-3,SASPGGTDTQY
.,TRBV19,TRBJ2-7,ASSILAGADEQY
once,TRBV7-6,TRBJ2-3,ASSLTGQGRTDTQY
.,TRBV6-5,TRBJ2-5,ASSSSGGVGETQY
.,TRBV27,TRBJ2-5,ASSTTRQETQY
.,TRBV10-2,TRBJ2-7,ASRSGQGYEQY
few,TRBV20-1,TRBJ1-5,SASMGDSYSNQPQH
.,TRBV5-1,TRBJ1-3,ASSLGGSSGNTIY
.,TRBV11-2,TRBJ1-1,ASSLTTGGAF
.,TRBV9,TRBJ1-2,ASSASRDRVGYT
.,TRBV6-6,TRBJ2-5,ASSRQGGRETQY
.,TRBV6-6,TRBJ2-3,ASRTQGWGTDTQY
.,TRBV5-4,TRBJ1-2,ASSSPGYGYT
.,TRBV18,TRBJ1-2,ASSPLGISNYGYT
.,TRBV19,TRBJ2-1,ASSIQTTNEQF
.,TRBV6-1,TRBJ2-4,ASSEGAVAKNIQY
once,TRBV2,TRBJ1-2,ASSGELGGYT
few,TRBV19,TRBJ2-1,ASSWDRGAYNEQF
.,TRBV15,TRBJ2-3,ATSSRKGSGGITDTQY
.,TRBV9,TRBJ2-2,ASSVVKGAPGELF
few,TRBV25-1,TRBJ1-1,ASSSSDRVNTEAF
.,TRBV7-9,TRBJ2-7,ASSLPQGREQY
.,TRBV3-1/TRBV3-2,TRBJ1-4,ASSVRSRATNEKLF
.,TRBV19,TRBJ1-4,ASSIAAGQHNEKLF
.,TRBV9,TRBJ1-1,ASSVAGTGTEAF
.,TRBV11-3,TRBJ1-1,ASRFDRIEAF
once,TRBV19,TRBJ2-3,ASSIRSSGGSTDTQY
.,TRBV27,TRBJ1-1,ASSPVDRMNTEAF